This T cell receptor beta chain stems from a study of blood T cell repertoires in COVID-19. Sequenced by immunoSEQ multiplex PCR; TCRdb stores in-frame clones only, minus some. The sample contains more than 450,000 clones, 87% of which appear only once. V lost 2 bases, J lost 1 base, and 7 bases stayed unmatched. This CDR3 contains 17 residues. Germline CDR1 KGHSH, CDR2 LQKENI. Either two negative PCRs, clearance, or symptom resolution qualified Cohort 3 donors as recovered. The clonotype comes from a woman under 30 who had recovered from COVID-19. This chain joins TRBV18 and TRBJ1-1; 10 bases are a match to TRBD1. The sequenced sample was PBMCs or T cells enriched from blood (not recorded which). As DNA, the CDR3 is TGTGCCAGCTCACCAAGTACGGGACAGGGGACGAACACTGAAGCTTTCTTT. Translated: CASSPSTGQGTNTEAFF.